This TCR beta chain came from a study of control samples from healthy donors and cancer patients. Sequenced by immunoSEQ multiplex PCR; TCRdb stores in-frame clones only, minus some. The sample has approximately 100,000 clones, 85% to 90% seen once. The length of the CDR3 is 12 residues. Germline-derived CDR1 and CDR2 are MNHNS and SASEGT. V lost 0 bases, J lost 2 bases, and 1 base lay in between. This TCR was sampled from a woman in her thirties or forties in good health. The rearrangement joins TRBV6-1 to TRBJ1-2; no firm D call. The sequencing sample was made of blood. CDR3 protein: CASSEANYGYTF. DNA for the CDR3: TGTGCCAGCAGTGAAGCAAACTATGGCTACACCTTC.